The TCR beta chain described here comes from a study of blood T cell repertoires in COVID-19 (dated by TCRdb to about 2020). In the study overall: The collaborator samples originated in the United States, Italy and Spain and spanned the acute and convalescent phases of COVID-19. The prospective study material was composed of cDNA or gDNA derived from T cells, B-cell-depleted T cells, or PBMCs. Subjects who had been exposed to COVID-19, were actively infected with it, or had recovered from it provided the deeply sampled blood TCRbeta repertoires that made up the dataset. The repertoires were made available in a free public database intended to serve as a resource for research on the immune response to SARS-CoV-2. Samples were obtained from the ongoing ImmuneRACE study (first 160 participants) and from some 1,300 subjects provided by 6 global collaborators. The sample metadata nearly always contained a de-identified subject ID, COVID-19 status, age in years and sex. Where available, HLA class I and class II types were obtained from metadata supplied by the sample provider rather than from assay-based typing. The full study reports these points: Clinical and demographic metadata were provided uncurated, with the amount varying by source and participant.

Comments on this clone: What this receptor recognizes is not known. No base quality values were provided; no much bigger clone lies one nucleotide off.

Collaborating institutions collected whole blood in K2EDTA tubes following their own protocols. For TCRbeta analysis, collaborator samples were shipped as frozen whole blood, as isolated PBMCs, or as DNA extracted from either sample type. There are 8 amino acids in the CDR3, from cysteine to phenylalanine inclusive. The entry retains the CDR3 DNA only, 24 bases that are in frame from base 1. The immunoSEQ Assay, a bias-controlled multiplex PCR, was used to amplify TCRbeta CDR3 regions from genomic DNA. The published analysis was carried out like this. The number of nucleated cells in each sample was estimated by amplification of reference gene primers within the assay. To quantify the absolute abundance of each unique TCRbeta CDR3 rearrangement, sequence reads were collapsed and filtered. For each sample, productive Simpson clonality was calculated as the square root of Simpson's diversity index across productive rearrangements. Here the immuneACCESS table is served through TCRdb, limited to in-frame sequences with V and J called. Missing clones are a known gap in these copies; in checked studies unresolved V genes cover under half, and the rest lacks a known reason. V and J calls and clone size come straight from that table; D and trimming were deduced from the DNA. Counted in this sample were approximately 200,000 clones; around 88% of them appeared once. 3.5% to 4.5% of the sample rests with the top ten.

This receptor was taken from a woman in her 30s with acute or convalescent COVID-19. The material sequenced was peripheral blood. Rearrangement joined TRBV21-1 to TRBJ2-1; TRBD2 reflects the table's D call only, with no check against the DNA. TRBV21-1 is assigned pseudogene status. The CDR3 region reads CASGRQFF. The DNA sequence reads TGTGCCAGCGGGAGACAGTTCTTC.